The 31 T cell receptor beta chains below come from one sample, sequenced in a study of cytomegalovirus exposure and HLA in healthy donors. Primers included in the PCR were 60 Vbeta and 13 Jbeta primers. Method: immunoSEQ multiplex PCR; TCRdb's copy keeps in-frame clones and lacks some. The sample has about 89,000 clones; less than 10% are singletons. Sequencing input: PBMCs. These receptors originate from a man aged 50-60 years in good health and CMV-seropositive.

The table lists this clone with a few counts. J is TRBJ1-1 and V is TRBV19; D is unclear. Trimming took 8 bases from V and 1 from J, leaving 5 bases between them. This CDR3 has 11 amino acids. CDR1 is LNHDA, CDR2 SQIVND, per germline (reference sequence). The CDR3 spells CASYRNTEAFF. The CDR3 DNA is TGTGCCAGTTACAGGAACACTGAAGCTTTCTTT.

The V and J genes are TRBV28 and TRBJ1-2; TRBD1 is a possible D gene (6 bases). This CDR3 spans 15 amino acids. Germline V gives CDR1 MDHEN, CDR2 SYDVKM. Trimming left V 7 bases short and J 2 bases short, with 17 bases between. The DNA of the CDR3 is TGTGCCAGCAACTTGGACAGCCCTTCCAACTATGGCTACACCTTC. Translation: CASNLDSPSNYGYTF.

V and J are TRBV27 and TRBJ2-7; 11 positions match TRBD2. With 3 bases clipped from V and 0 bases from J, the junction kept 4 bases outside the gene matches. CDR3 length: 16 amino acids. Germline CDR1 MNHEY, CDR2 SMNVEV (reference sequence). The CDR3 DNA reads as TGTGCCAGCAGTTTGCTAGCGGGAGGCCTCTCCTACGAGCAGTACTTC. This codes for CASSLLAGGLSYEQYF.

The chain joins TRBV28 to TRBJ2-4; TRBD2 agrees at 8 bases. Losses at the gene ends were 5 bases for V and 4 bases for J; bases not matched to a gene: 10. Germline CDR1 is MDHEN and CDR2 is SYDVKM. The length of the CDR3 is 16 residues. CDR3 amino acids: CASSPASGSGKNIQYF. CDR3 bases: TGTGCCAGCAGTCCCGCGAGCGGGAGTGGGAAAAACATTCAGTACTTC. Together with reference TRBV28 and TRBJ2-4, the CDR3 gives the full variable domain: DVKVTQSSRYLVKRTGEKVFLECVQDMDHENMFWYRQDPGLGLRLIYFSYDVKMKEKGDIPEGYSVSREKKERFSLILESASTNQTSMYLCASSPASGSGKNIQYFGAGTRLSVL.

The rearrangement joins TRBV4-3 to TRBJ2-1; 10 nucleotides agree with TRBD2. The CDR3 extends over 15 amino acids. The V gene end was trimmed by 1 base and the J gene end by 3 bases; junction bases not matched to a gene: 0. The germline CDR1 and CDR2 sequences are LGHNA and YSLEER. The CDR3 protein is CASSQGLAGYNEQFF. The CDR3 DNA is TGCGCCAGCAGCCAAGGACTAGCGGGCTACAATGAGCAGTTCTTC.

The rearrangement joins TRBV30 to TRBJ2-1; TRBD2 aligns across 7 bases. The CDR3 loop spans 12 amino acids. Germline loops: CDR1 GTSNPN, CDR2 SVGIG (reference sequence). Trimming took 2 bases from V and 8 from J; bases not matched to a gene: 3. In nucleotides, the CDR3 is TGTGCCTGGAGTACTAGCGCCTATGAGCAGTTCTTC. Encoded protein: CAWSTSAYEQFF.

The V and J genes are TRBV25-1 and TRBJ2-7, with 7 bases lining up with TRBD2. V lost 6 bases to trimming and J lost 6 bases; unmatched junction nucleotides: 11. The CDR3 loop spans 14 amino acids. In germline, CDR1 is MGHDK, CDR2 SYGVNS. The CDR3 DNA sequence: TGTGCCAGCAGGGTGGGGGGGAGGACGGGCGAGCAGTACTTC. Amino acids: CASRVGGRTGEQYF.

In this sample, this clone turned up a few times. V gene TRBV27 combines with J gene TRBJ1-2; TRBD1 aligns across 9 bases. From germline, CDR1 is MNHEY and CDR2 SMNVEV (reference sequence). The CDR3 contains 14 residues. The junction had 8 bases not matched to a gene; V was cut back by 5 bases and J by 7 bases. The CDR3 DNA reads as TGTGCCAGCAGTGCCGGGACAGGGAGCCGTGGCTACACCTTC. As protein: CASSAGTGSRGYTF.

The chain is built from TRBV7-9 and TRBJ2-1; 7 bases match TRBD2. Germline CDR1 is SEHNR and CDR2 is FQNEAQ (reference sequence). The CDR3 is 16 residues long. The V gene end was trimmed by 4 bases and the J gene end by 6 bases; junction bases not matched to a gene: 12. The CDR3 DNA follows: TGTGCCAGCAGCTGGGGGGGGGAAGGTCTTGGCAATGAGCAGTTCTTC. Protein sequence: CASSWGGEGLGNEQFF.

The gene calls are TRBV6-5 and TRBJ1-2, with 7 bases aligning to TRBD1. The trim removed 6 bases at V and 4 bases at J, leaving 11 bases unmatched. Looked up from germline, CDR1 is MNHEY and CDR2 is SVGAGI. The CDR3 is made up of 15 amino acids. Here the CDR3 DNA reads TGTGCCAGCAGGGGTACAGGGGACGCGGGCTATGGCTACACCTTC. Encoded protein: CASRGTGDAGYGYTF.

The chain combines TRBV7-3 with TRBJ2-7, with 10 bases identical to TRBD2. This CDR3 is 15 amino acids long. CDR1 is SGHTA and CDR2 is FQGTGA in the germline V gene. V lost 5 bases, J lost 4 bases, and 8 bases stayed unmatched. The CDR3 DNA sequence: TGTGCCAGCAGCCCAGCGGGAGGGCCCCTTTACGAGCAGTACTTC. The encoded protein is CASSPAGGPLYEQYF.

The gene calls are TRBV6-5 and TRBJ1-4, with D unclear. V was clipped by 2 bases and J by 1 base, with 8 bases between them. CDR1 and CDR2 (germline): MNHEY, SVGAGI. The CDR3 has 15 amino acids. In DNA, the CDR3 is TGTGCCAGCAGTTACCGGCGGCTAACTAATGAAAAACTGTTTTTT. It translates to CASSYRRLTNEKLFF.

The chain couples TRBV28 to TRBJ2-6; D may be TRBD1 (5 bases). Per the germline V gene, CDR1 is MDHEN and CDR2 is SYDVKM. With 3 bases removed from V and 2 bases from J, the gap between germline ends came to 11 bases. The length of the CDR3 is 16 residues. Here the CDR3 reads CASSFHQGAGANVLTF. CDR3 nucleotides: TGTGCCAGCAGTTTCCATCAGGGTGCTGGGGCCAACGTCCTGACTTTC.

This clone turned up a few times. The chain combines TRBV7-8 with TRBJ1-5; the D is unclear. Germline V gives CDR1 SGHVS, CDR2 FQNEAQ. The V and J ends lost 5 bases and 0 bases respectively, with 14 bases between them. The CDR3 has 16 residues. This CDR3 reads CASSPLEGHSNQPQHF. The CDR3 DNA is TGTGCCAGCAGCCCACTGGAGGGCCATAGCAATCAGCCCCAGCATTTT.

The CDR3 loop reads CASSQRGETQYF. The CDR3 DNA is TGTGCCAGCAGCCAACGCGGGGAGACCCAGTACTTC. The chain couples TRBV14 to TRBJ2-5, with a tentative D call TRBD2 (5 bases). CDR3 size: 12 residues. The ends were cut back, 2 bases at V and 5 bases at J, with 6 bases in the middle. CDR1 is SGHDN, CDR2 FVKESK, per germline.

A few counts support this clone. The same CDR3 arises from other DNA sequences in this sample as well. The chain carries TRBV5-6 and TRBJ2-2; TRBD2 aligns across 12 bases. V trimming: 0 bases; J trimming: 5 bases; junction bases outside the gene matches: 2. CDR1 is SGHDT, CDR2 YYEEEE, per germline. The CDR3 has 16 amino acids. In DNA, the CDR3 is TGTGCCAGCAGCTTGGGACTAGCGGGAGCGACCGGGGAGCTGTTTTTT. Its protein is CASSLGLAGATGELFF.

This clone appeared a few times. The V call is TRBV7-8, the J call TRBJ1-2, with TRBD1 matching over 10 bases. The CDR3 length is 13 residues. In germline, CDR1 is SGHVS, CDR2 FQNEAQ. J was trimmed by 5 bases and V by 3 bases; bases with no gene match: 0. The CDR3 region has the DNA TGTGCCAGCAGCTTGGACAGGGGGTATGGCTACACCTTC. Its translation is CASSLDRGYGYTF.

The chain has TRBV6-5 and TRBJ1-1; D unclear. Looked up from germline, CDR1 is MNHEY and CDR2 is SVGAGI. V lost 9 bases and J 5 bases, leaving 10 bases between the germline ends. The CDR3 is 11 residues long. The CDR3 sequence: CASIQRTEAFF. CDR3 DNA sequence: TGTGCCAGTATTCAGAGGACTGAAGCTTTCTTT.

This clone has a handful of counts. The V call is TRBV6-1, the J call TRBJ2-1, with D possibly TRBD2 on 6 matching bases. V was cut by 6 bases and J by 3 bases, with 12 bases left in between. The CDR3 runs 14 residues. Germline V gene lookup returns CDR1 MNHNS and CDR2 SASEGT. The chain's CDR3 is CASSRDSGYNEQFF. The CDR3 DNA sequence: TGTGCCAGCAGCCGGGACTCCGGCTACAATGAGCAGTTCTTC.

V is TRBV28 and J is TRBJ2-4; D is perhaps TRBD1 (7 bases). Germline CDR1 is MDHEN and CDR2 is SYDVKM. The CDR3 runs 16 residues. V lost 3 bases and J 0 bases, leaving 12 bases between the germline ends. DNA of the CDR3: TGTGCCAGCAGTTTTGCGGGACAGTTAGCCAAAAACATTCAGTACTTC. Translated: CASSFAGQLAKNIQYF.

The sample holds a few counts of this clone. The rearrangement uses TRBV5-4 and TRBJ2-2; TRBD1 matches 8 bases. J gave up 2 bases and V 2 bases, and 8 bases lay outside the gene matches. CDR1 is SGHNT, CDR2 YYREEE, per germline (reference sequence). There are 17 residues in the CDR3. As DNA, the CDR3 is TGTGCCAGCAGCTTTACGCCGGGACAGGTTAACACCGGGGAGCTGTTTTTT. Translating gives CASSFTPGQVNTGELFF.

The sample holds a few counts of this clone. V and J are TRBV27 and TRBJ1-1, with unresolved D. Germline CDR1 MNHEY, CDR2 SMNVEV (reference sequence). Trimming stripped 2 bases from V and 2 bases from J, with 9 bases between. This CDR3 has 14 amino acids. CDR3 sequence (DNA): TGTGCCAGCAGTTTACTTGCGGCTAACACTGAAGCTTTCTTT. Its translation: CASSLLAANTEAFF.

This clone was observed a few times. The genes are TRBV10-3 and TRBJ1-4; 7 nucleotides agree with TRBD1. The CDR3 totals 13 residues. Germline lookup yields CDR1 ENHRY and CDR2 SYGVKD. V trimming: 10 bases; J trimming: 4 bases; junction bases outside the gene matches: 6. CDR3 DNA sequence: TGTGCCAGTAGAGGGGGCGGTAATGAAAAACTGTTTTTT. As protein: CASRGGGNEKLFF.

J is TRBJ2-2 and V is TRBV4-2; 9 nucleotides align to TRBD1. Unmatched junction bases numbered 1, after V lost 3 bases and J lost 5 bases. Germline CDR1 reads LGHNA; CDR2 reads YNFKEQ. This CDR3 comprises 14 residues. CDR3 loop: CASSQDRGTGELFF. DNA of the CDR3: TGTGCCAGCAGCCAGGACAGGGGAACCGGGGAGCTGTTTTTT.

The chain links TRBV19 to TRBJ2-3; D remains unclear. Germline V gives CDR1 LNHDA, CDR2 SQIVND (reference sequence). The CDR3 length is 13 residues. Trimming removed 4 bases from V and 2 bases from J, with 7 bases in between. The CDR3 sequence is CASSNLATDTQYF. The CDR3 DNA is TGTGCCAGTAGTAATTTGGCCACAGATACGCAGTATTTT.

In regard to this clone: The same CDR3 arises from other DNA sequences in this sample as well. This sequence joins TRBV28 and TRBJ2-2; D unclear. The germline V gene encodes CDR1 MDHEN and CDR2 SYDVKM. The CDR3 runs 12 residues. V lost 5 bases to trimming and J lost 2 bases, with 3 bases between them. In DNA form, the CDR3 reads TGTGCCAGCAGTCTAAACACCGGGGAGCTGTTTTTT. This gives the protein CASSLNTGELFF.

This chain uses TRBV11-3 with TRBJ2-1; the match to TRBD2 covers 15 bases. This CDR3 contains 20 residues. Germline V lookup: CDR1 SGHNT, CDR2 YENEEA. V shed 6 bases and J 3 bases; nucleotides not matched to a gene: 15. The CDR3 spells CASSPGWTSGREVDYNEQFF. Written as DNA, the CDR3 is TGTGCCAGCAGTCCAGGGTGGACTAGCGGGAGGGAGGTAGACTACAATGAGCAGTTCTTC.

This clone was detected only a few times. V is TRBV19 and J is TRBJ2-5, with D perhaps matching TRBD1 (5 bases). Per the germline V gene, CDR1 is LNHDA and CDR2 is SQIVND (reference sequence). V was pared by 0 bases and J by 5 bases, with 13 bases between. The CDR3 is 15 amino acids. The CDR3 spells CASSIDLRVSETQYF. As DNA, the CDR3 is TGTGCCAGTAGTATAGATCTCAGGGTTTCGGAGACCCAGTACTTC.

This clone has more than one count but fewer than ten. The CDR3 nucleotides are TGTGCCAGCAGCCGGAACAGGGTTGGGGTAGAGACCCAGTACTTC. Encoded protein: CASSRNRVGVETQYF. V and J are TRBV6-1 and TRBJ2-5; TRBD1 might be the D (6 bases). The CDR3 consists of 15 residues. Germline V lookup: CDR1 MNHNS, CDR2 SASEGT. Trimming removed 6 bases at V and 4 bases at J, with 18 bases between.

The V and J genes are TRBV5-1 and TRBJ2-3; perhaps TRBD2 as D (5 bases). V shed 4 bases and J shed 0 bases, with 12 bases lying between them. From germline, CDR1 is SGHRS and CDR2 YFSETQ. This CDR3 region has 15 residues. CDR3 amino acids: CASSRRDHSTDTQYF. Here the CDR3 DNA reads TGCGCCAGCAGCCGCCGGGATCATAGCACAGATACGCAGTATTTT.

The chain is built from TRBV2 and TRBJ2-7; TRBD2 might be the D (5 bases). Looked up from germline, CDR1 is SNHLY and CDR2 is FYNNEI. CDR3 length equals 17 residues. Deletions cut 0 bases from V and 3 bases from J, with 18 bases between. The CDR3 loop reads CASSEAIFSVSFYEQYF. The CDR3 nucleotides are TGTGCCAGCAGTGAAGCCATCTTTAGCGTATCATTCTACGAGCAGTACTTC.